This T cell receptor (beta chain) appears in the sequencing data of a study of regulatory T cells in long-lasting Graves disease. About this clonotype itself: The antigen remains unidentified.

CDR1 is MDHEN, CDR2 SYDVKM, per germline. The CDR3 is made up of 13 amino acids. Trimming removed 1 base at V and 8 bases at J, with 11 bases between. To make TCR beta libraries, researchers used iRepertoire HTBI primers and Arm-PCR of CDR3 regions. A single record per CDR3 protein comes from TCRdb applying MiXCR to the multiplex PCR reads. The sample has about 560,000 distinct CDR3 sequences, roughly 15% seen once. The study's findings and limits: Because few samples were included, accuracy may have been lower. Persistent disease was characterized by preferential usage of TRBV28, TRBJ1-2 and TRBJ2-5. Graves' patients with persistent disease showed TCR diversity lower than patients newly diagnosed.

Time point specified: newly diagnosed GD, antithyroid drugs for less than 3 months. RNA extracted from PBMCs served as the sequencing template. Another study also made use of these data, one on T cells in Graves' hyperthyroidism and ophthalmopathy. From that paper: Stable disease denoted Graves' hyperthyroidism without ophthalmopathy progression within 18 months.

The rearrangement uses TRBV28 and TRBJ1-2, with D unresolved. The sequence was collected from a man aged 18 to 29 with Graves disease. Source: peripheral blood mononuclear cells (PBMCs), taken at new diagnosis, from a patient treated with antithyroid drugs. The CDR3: CASSLYSGDGYTF. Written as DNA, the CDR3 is TGTGCCAGCAGTTTATACTCGGGAGACGGCTACACCTTC.